This T cell receptor beta chain originates from a study of cytotoxic CD8 clonotypes in ibrutinib-treated CLL. For the study at large: Response samples were drawn at a median of roughly 13 months of treatment, range 6 to 36.

In this sample, this clone turned up once. Its specificity is unknown. Broader study findings: Patients showed higher baseline clonality than age-matched healthy donors, and it tracked circulating CD8+ T-cell counts. Different sampling times were used for sustained-remission and progressing patients. Rare overall, public clonotypes shrank or held steady under therapy.

The V gene's germline CDR1 is SNHLY and CDR2 FYNNEI. V lost 6 bases, J lost 6 bases, and 4 bases stayed unmatched. This CDR3 spans 14 amino acids. Profiling relied on immunoSEQ multiplex PCR, and the TCRdb table lists in-frame clones only, not all of them. The sample carries 150,000 or so clones, approximately 80% recorded once. The rearrangement joins TRBV2 to TRBJ2-2; 10 bases map to TRBD2. The sequence was obtained from a human donor with chronic lymphocytic leukemia. The sample was PBMCs, taken after 36 months of ibrutinib treatment. Here the CDR3 reads CASRTSGWAGELFF. The CDR3 region has the DNA TGTGCCAGCAGGACTAGCGGGTGGGCCGGGGAGCTGTTTTTT.